The clone carrying this TCR beta chain was observed many times. Its specificity is unknown. Time point noted: newly diagnosed GD, antithyroid drugs for less than 3 months. Making the TCR library involved RNA that had been extracted from PBMCs. Germline CDR1 and CDR2: MDHEN and SYDVKM. The CDR3 spans 12 residues. V was trimmed by 7 bases and J by 7 bases, leaving 13 bases between them. The sample comes from a study of regulatory T cells in long-lasting Graves disease. The overall study: Graves' cases, newly diagnosed, had used antithyroid drugs under 3 months.

Findings of the study overall: Patients with persistent Graves' had lower TCR diversity than newly diagnosed patients. Persistent patients shared more public clonotypes (2,741) than new patients (under 1,000).

Through Arm-PCR of CDR3 regions and iRepertoire HTBI primers, TCR beta libraries were built. TCRdb re-called the multiplex PCR reads with MiXCR, one entry per CDR3 protein. The sample has over 200,000 distinct CDR3 sequences; approximately 18% are singletons. This sample was shared with a second study, whose subject was T cells in Graves' hyperthyroidism and ophthalmopathy. From that report: The study used the HTBI primer set for a first-round RT-PCR of the TCR CDR3.

This chain connects TRBV28 to TRBJ1-2; a possible D gene is TRBD1 (6 bases). Material: peripheral blood mononuclear cells (PBMCs), obtained at new diagnosis, from a patient treated with antithyroid drugs. This TCR was recovered from a woman aged 25-40 years with Graves disease. DNA of the CDR3: TGTGCCAGCACCGCTCGGGGGCCTGGCTACACCTTC. Its translation is CASTARGPGYTF.